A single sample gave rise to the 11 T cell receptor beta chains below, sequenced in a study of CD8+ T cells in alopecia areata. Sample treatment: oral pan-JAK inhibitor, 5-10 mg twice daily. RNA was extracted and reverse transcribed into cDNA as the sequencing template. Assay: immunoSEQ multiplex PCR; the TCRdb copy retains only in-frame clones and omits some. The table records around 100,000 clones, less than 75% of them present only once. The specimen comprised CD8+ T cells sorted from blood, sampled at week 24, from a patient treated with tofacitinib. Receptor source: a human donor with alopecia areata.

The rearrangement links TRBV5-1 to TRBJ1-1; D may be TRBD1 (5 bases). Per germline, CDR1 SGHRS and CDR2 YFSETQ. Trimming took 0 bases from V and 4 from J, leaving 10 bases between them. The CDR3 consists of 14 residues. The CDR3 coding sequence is TGCGCCAGCAGCTTGGTAACGAGGGGCACTGAAGCTTTCTTT. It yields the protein CASSLVTRGTEAFF.

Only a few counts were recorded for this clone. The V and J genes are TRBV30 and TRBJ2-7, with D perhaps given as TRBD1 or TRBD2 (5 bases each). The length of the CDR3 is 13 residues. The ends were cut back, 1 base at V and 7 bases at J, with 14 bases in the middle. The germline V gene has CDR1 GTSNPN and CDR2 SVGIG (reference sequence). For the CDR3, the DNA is TGTGCCTGGAGTGGCTCACTAGAGGGGGAGCAGTACTTC. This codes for CAWSGSLEGEQYF.

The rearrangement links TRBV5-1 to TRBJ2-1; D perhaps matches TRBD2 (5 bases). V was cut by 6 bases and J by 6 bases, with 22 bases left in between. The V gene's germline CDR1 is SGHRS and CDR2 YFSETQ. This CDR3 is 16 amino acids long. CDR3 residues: CASTRKGSETLNEQFF. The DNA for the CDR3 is TGCGCCAGCACCCGGAAGGGTAGCGAGACGCTCAATGAGCAGTTCTTC.

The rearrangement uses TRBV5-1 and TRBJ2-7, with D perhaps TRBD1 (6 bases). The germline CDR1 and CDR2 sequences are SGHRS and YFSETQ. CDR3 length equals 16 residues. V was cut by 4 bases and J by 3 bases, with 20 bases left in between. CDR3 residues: CASSLNPPGVNYEQYF. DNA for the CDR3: TGCGCCAGCAGCCTAAACCCGCCAGGGGTTAACTACGAGCAGTACTTC.

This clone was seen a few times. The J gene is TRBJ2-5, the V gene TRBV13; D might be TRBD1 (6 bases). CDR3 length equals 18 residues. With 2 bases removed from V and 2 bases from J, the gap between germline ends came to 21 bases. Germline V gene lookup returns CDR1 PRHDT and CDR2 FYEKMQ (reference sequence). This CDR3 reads CASSLSNLQGFWQETQYF. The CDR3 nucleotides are TGTGCCAGCAGCTTATCCAACCTCCAGGGGTTCTGGCAAGAGACCCAGTACTTC.

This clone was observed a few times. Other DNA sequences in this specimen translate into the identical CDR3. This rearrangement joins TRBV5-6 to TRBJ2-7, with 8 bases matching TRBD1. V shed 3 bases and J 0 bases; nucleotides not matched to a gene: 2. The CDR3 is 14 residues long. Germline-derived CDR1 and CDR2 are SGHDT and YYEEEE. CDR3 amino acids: CASSWDRSSYEQYF. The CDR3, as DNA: TGTGCCAGCAGCTGGGACAGGAGCTCCTACGAGCAGTACTTC.

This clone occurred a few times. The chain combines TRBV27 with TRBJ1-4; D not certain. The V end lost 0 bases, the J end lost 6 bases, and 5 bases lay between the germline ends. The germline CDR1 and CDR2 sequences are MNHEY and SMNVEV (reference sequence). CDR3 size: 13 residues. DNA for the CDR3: TGTGCCAGCAGTTTATCGATGGATGAAAAACTGTTTTTT. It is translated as CASSLSMDEKLFF.

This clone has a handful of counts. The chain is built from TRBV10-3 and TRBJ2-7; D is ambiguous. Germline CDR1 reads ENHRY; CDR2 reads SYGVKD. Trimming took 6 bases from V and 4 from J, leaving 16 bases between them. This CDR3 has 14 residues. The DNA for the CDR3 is TGTGCCATCAGGGCCCCCGGCTCCGAATACGAGCAGTACTTC. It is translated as CAIRAPGSEYEQYF.

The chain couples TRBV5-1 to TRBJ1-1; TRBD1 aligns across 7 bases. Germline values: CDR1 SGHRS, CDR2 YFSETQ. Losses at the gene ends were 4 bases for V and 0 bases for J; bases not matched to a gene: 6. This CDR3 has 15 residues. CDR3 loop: CASSTWDRMNTEAFF. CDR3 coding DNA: TGCGCCAGCAGCACGTGGGACAGAATGAACACTGAAGCTTTCTTT.

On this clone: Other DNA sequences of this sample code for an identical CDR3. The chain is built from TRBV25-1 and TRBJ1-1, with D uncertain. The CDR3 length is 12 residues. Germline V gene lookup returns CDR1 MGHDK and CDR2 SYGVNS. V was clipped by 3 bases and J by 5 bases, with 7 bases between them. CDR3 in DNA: TGTGCCAGCAGTGAGGGCGGAACTGAAGCTTTCTTT. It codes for CASSEGGTEAFF.

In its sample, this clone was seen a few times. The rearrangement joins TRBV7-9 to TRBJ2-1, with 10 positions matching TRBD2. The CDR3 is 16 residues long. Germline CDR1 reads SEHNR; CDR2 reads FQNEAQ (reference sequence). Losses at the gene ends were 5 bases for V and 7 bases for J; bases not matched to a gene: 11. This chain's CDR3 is CASSKRVLAGMNEQFF. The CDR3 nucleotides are TGTGCCAGCAGCAAGAGGGTACTAGCGGGGATGAATGAGCAGTTCTTC.